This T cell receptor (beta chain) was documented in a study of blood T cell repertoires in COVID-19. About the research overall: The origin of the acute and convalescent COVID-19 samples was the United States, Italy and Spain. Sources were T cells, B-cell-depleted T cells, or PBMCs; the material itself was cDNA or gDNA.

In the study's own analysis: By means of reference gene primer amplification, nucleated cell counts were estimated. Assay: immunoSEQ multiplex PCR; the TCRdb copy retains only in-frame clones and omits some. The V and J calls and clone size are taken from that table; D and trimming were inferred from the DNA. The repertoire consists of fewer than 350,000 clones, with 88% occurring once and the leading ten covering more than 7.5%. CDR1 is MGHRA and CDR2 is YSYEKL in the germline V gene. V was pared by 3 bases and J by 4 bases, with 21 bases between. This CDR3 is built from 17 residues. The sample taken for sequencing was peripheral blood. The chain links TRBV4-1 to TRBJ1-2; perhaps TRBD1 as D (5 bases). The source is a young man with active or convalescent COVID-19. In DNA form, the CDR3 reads TGCGCCAGCAGCCAGGGGGGAATTCAGAGATTCTTCTATGGCTACACCTTC. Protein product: CASSQGGIQRFFYGYTF.